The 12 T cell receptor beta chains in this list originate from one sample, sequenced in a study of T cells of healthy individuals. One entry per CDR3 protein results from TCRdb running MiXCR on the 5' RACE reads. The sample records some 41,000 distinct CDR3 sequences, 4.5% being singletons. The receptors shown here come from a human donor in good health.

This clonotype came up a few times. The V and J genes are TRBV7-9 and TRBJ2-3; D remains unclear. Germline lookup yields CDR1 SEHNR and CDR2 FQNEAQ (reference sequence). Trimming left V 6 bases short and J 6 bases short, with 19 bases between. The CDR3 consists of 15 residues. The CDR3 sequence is CASSTWSARRDTQYF. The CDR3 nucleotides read TGTGCCAGCAGTACTTGGTCGGCCCGCAGGGATACGCAGTATTTT.

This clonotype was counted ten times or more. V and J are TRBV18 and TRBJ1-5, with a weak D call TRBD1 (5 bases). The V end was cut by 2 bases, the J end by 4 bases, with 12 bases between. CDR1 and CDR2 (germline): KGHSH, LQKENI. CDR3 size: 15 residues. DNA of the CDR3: TGTGCCAGCTCACCAGGGGGAGAGGGGAATCAGCCCCAGCATTTT. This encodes CASSPGGEGNQPQHF.

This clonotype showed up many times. For the CDR3, the DNA is TGTGCCTGGAGTGTACCACGGGAGCTGGCGAATGAGCAGTTCTTC. As protein: CAWSVPRELANEQFF. The rearrangement joins TRBV30 to TRBJ2-1, with a possible D match to TRBD2 (6 bases). This CDR3 spans 15 amino acids. Germline V lookup: CDR1 GTSNPN, CDR2 SVGIG (reference sequence). The V end lost 0 bases, the J end lost 7 bases, and 16 bases lay between the germline ends.

In nucleotides, the CDR3 is TGTGCCAGCAGCTTATTAGCAGGGGGTGGGGCCAACGTCCTGACTTTC. Its translation: CASSLLAGGGANVLTF. The chain couples TRBV13 to TRBJ2-6; 7 positions match TRBD1. This CDR3 is 16 amino acids long. Germline assignment: CDR1 PRHDT and CDR2 FYEKMQ (reference sequence). Unmatched junction bases numbered 4, after V lost 2 bases and J lost 3 bases.

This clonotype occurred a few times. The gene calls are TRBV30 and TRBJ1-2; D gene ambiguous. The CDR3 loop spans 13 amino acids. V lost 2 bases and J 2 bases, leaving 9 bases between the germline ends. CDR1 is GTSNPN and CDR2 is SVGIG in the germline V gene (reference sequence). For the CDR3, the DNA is TGTGCCTGGAGTTTGGGCATAAACTATGGCTACACCTTC. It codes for CAWSLGINYGYTF.

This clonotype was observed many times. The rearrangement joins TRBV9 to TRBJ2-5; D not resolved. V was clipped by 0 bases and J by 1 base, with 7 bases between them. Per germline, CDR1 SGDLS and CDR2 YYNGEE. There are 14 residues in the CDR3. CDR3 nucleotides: TGTGCCAGCAGCGTAGGTGGACGCCAAGAGACCCAGTACTTC. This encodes CASSVGGRQETQYF.

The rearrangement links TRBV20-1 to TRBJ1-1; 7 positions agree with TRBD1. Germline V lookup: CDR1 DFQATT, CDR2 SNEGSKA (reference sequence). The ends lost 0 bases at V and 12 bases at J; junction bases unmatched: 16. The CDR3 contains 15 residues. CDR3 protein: CSAREGLGKGAGSFF. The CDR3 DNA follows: TGCAGTGCTAGAGAGGGCTTAGGAAAGGGGGCCGGGTCTTTCTTT.

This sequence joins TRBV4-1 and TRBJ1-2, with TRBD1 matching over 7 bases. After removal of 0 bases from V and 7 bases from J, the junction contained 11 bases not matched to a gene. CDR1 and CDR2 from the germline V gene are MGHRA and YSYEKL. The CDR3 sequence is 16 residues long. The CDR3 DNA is TGCGCCAGCAGCCAAGAAGGTTCAGGGGGTCGGCGTGGCTACACCTTC. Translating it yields CASSQEGSGGRRGYTF.

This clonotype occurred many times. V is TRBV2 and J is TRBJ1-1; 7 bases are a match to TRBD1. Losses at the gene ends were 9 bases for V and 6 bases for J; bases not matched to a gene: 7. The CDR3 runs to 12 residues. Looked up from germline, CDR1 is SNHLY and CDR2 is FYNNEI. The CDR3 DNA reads TGTGCCAGTCAGGGGGAGTGGTCTGAAGCTTTCTTT. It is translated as CASQGEWSEAFF.

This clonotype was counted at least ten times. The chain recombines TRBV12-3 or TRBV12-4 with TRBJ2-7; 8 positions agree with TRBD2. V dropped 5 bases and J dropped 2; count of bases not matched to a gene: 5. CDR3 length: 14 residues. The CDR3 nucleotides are TGTGCCAGCAGTCTTAGCGGGAAAACCTACGAGCAGTACTTC. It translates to CASSLSGKTYEQYF.

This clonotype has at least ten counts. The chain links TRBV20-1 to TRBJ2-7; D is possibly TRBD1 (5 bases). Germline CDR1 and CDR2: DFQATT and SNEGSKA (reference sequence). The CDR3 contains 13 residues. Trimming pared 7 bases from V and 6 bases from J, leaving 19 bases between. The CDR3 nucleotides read TGCAGTGGGCAGGGCGAGGTTTGGAGCGAGCAGTACTTC. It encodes CSGQGEVWSEQYF.

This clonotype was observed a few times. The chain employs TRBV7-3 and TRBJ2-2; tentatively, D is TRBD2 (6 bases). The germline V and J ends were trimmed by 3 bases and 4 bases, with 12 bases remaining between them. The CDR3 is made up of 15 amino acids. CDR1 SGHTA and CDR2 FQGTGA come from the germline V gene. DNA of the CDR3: TGTGCCAGCAGCTTTCTCGGGCGGGGCACCGGGGAGCTGTTTTTT. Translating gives CASSFLGRGTGELFF. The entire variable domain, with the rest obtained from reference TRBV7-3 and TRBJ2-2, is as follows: GAGVSQTPSNKVTEKGKYVELRCDPISGHTALYWYRQSLGQGPEFLIYFQGTGAADDSGLPNDRFFAVRPEGSVSTLKIQRTERGDSAVYLCASSFLGRGTGELFFGEGSRLTVL.